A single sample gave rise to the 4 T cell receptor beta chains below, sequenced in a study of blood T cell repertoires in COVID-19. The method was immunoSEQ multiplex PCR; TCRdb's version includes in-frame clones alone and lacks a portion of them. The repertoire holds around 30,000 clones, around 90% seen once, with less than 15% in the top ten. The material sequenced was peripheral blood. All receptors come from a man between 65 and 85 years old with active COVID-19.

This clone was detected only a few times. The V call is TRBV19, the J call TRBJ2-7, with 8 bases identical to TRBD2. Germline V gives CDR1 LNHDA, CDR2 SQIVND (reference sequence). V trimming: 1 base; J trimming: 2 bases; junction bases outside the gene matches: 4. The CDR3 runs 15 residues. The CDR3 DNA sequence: TGTGCCAGTAGTATAGCGAGTAGCGGGACCTACGAGCAGTACTTC. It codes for CASSIASSGTYEQYF.

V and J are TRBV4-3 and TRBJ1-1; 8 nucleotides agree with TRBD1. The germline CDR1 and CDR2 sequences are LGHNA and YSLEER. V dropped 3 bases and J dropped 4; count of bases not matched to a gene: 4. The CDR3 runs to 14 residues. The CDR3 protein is CASSQDRVGTEAFF. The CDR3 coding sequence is TGCGCCAGCAGCCAGGACAGGGTTGGCACTGAAGCTTTCTTT.

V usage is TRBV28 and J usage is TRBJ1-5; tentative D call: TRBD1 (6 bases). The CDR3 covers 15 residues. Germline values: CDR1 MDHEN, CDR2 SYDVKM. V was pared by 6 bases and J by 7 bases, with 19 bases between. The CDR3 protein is CASRPPGGQGQPQHF. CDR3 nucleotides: TGTGCCAGCAGACCCCCGGGCGGTCAGGGGCAGCCCCAGCATTTT.

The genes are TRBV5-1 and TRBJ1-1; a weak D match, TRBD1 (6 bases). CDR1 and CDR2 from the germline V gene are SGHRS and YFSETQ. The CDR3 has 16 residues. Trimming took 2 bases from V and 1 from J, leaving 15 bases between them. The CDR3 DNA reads TGCGCCAGCAGCTTAGACAGGACAGCCCCGAACACTGAAGCTTTCTTT. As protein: CASSLDRTAPNTEAFF. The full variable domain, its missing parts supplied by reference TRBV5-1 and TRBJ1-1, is KAGVTQTPRYLIKTRGQQVTLSCSPISGHRSVSWYQQTPGQGLQFLFEYFSETQRNKGNFPGRFSGRQFSNSRSEMNVSTLELGDSALYLCASSLDRTAPNTEAFFGQGTRLTVV.